These 19 T cell receptor beta chains were sequenced from one sample in a study of T cells after yellow fever vaccination (dated by TCRdb to the late 2010s). Libraries were built with 5' RACE. Sequencing instrument: Illumina HiSeq 2500. TCRdb itself trimmed the public reads at Q25 with fastp, ran MiXCR and retained productive beta chains. Rows are unified per CDR3 protein, each entry keeping the most common DNA and genes. For this sample there are approximately 550,000 distinct CDR3 sequences; roughly 21% appear just once. The ten largest clones capture roughly an eighth of the sample. The sample's treatment or condition label is to be understood as: live attenuated yellow fever vaccine strain. The sample in question was PBMCs, obtained 15 days after the yellow fever booster vaccination. The receptors were sampled from a man aged 30-40 years who received the YFV17D yellow fever vaccine.

Remarks on this clonotype: A read error may account for a junction end that differs from germline. The chain combines TRBV6-5 with TRBJ1-2, with D tentatively TRBD1 (6 bases). The CDR3 is 16 amino acids. Germline-derived CDR1 and CDR2 are MNHEY and SVGAGI. DNA of the CDR3: TGTGCCAGCAGTTACTGGGGCAGGGGTGCTAACTGTGGCTACACCTTC. Translation gives CASSYWGRGANCGYTF.

This clonotype was detected a few times. The chain couples TRBV7-6 to TRBJ2-7; D unclear. Trimming shortened V by 5 bases and J by 7 bases, and 12 bases separated the two germline ends. This CDR3 region has 12 residues. Per the germline V gene, CDR1 is SGHVS and CDR2 is FNYEAQ. The CDR3 nucleotides are TGTGCCAGCAGCCCCCCTAACTCGGAGCAGTACTTC. Its translation is CASSPPNSEQYF.

This clonotype appeared a few times. This sequence joins TRBV29-1 and TRBJ2-5; TRBD1 or TRBD2 may be the D gene (5 bases each). This CDR3 has 13 amino acids. The germline V gene encodes CDR1 SQVTM and CDR2 ANQGSEA. The germline V and J ends were trimmed by 8 bases and 1 base, with 14 bases remaining between them. The CDR3 region has the DNA TGCAGCACCCGGGACGGAACCCAAGAGACCCAGTACTTC. It translates to CSTRDGTQETQYF.

The rearrangement links TRBV4-3 to TRBJ2-3; D not certain. The CDR3 has 14 amino acids. V was cut by 3 bases and J by 5 bases, with 12 bases left in between. Germline CDR1 and CDR2: LGHNA and YSLEER. The CDR3 bases are TGCGCCAGCAGCCATCTAGGTTCTGAAGATACGCAGTATTTT. This translates into CASSHLGSEDTQYF.

V is TRBV7-2 and J is TRBJ2-7; D may be TRBD1 (5 bases). Germline V gene lookup returns CDR1 SGHTA and CDR2 FQGNSA. The CDR3 is 14 residues long. Between the trimmed V and J ends, which lost 5 bases and 2 bases, there was a span of 13 bases. This chain's CDR3 is CASSVDRFPYEQYF. The CDR3 coding sequence is TGTGCCAGCAGCGTTGACAGATTCCCCTACGAGCAGTACTTC.

This clonotype has a handful of counts. This chain links TRBV7-3 with TRBJ2-3; D remains unclear. V gave up 4 bases and J gave up 4 bases, with 12 bases separating them. The CDR3 has 14 residues. CDR1 is SGHTA and CDR2 is FQGTGA in the germline V gene. The CDR3 is CASSSQVPADTQYF. CDR3 bases: TGTGCCAGCAGCTCCCAGGTACCTGCAGATACGCAGTATTTT.

This clonotype was detected a few times. V and J are TRBV20-1 and TRBJ2-3; no clear D. Germline-derived CDR1 and CDR2 are DFQATT and SNEGSKA (reference sequence). V was cut by 2 bases and J by 3 bases, with 6 bases left in between. The CDR3 runs 12 residues. CDR3 region: CSARLQTDTQYF. The CDR3 DNA is TGCAGTGCTAGACTACAAACAGATACGCAGTATTTT.

V is TRBV29-1 and J is TRBJ1-1, with D uncertain. V shed 2 bases and J shed 8 bases, with 12 bases lying between them. The CDR3 has 12 residues. Looked up from germline, CDR1 is SQVTM and CDR2 is ANQGSEA. CDR3 region: CSVERNSNEAFF. The DNA for the CDR3 is TGCAGCGTTGAACGCAACTCAAACGAAGCTTTCTTT.

On this clonotype: Relative to the germline gene, one junction end is altered; a read error may explain this. The chain has TRBV11-2 and TRBJ2-4; 8 positions match TRBD1. Looked up from germline, CDR1 is SGHAT and CDR2 is FQNNGV. The CDR3 sequence is 14 residues long. CDR3: CASSLGSTGGYPLF. The CDR3 nucleotides are TGTGCCAGCAGCTTAGGCTCTACAGGGGGATACCCTCTTTTC.

V gene TRBV7-2 combines with J gene TRBJ1-2; no clear D gene. Germline values: CDR1 SGHTA, CDR2 FQGNSA. Trimming shortened V by 1 base and J by 5 bases, and 14 bases separated the two germline ends. The CDR3 has 15 amino acids. In DNA, the CDR3 is TGTGCCAGCAGCTTAGTGGTGTCGGCCCAATATGGCTACACCTTC. It is translated as CASSLVVSAQYGYTF.

This clonotype was seen once. J is TRBJ2-1 and V is TRBV20-1, with D tentatively TRBD2 (5 bases). CDR3 length: 16 residues. Germline CDR1 DFQATT, CDR2 SNEGSKA (reference sequence). Trimming cost V 7 bases and J 7 bases, with 26 bases left between them. This CDR3 is CSVRGQARGWYNEQFF. CDR3 nucleotides: TGCAGTGTCAGAGGCCAGGCTCGCGGGTGGTATAATGAGCAGTTCTTC.

This clonotype was recorded a few times. V and J are TRBV18 and TRBJ2-2; no clear D. The length of the CDR3 is 14 residues. Trimming removed 2 bases at V and 1 base at J, with 5 bases between. From germline, CDR1 is KGHSH and CDR2 LQKENI. CDR3 sequence: CASSPGWNTGELFF. The CDR3 DNA follows: TGTGCCAGCTCACCAGGATGGAACACCGGGGAGCTGTTTTTT.

This clonotype has only a few counts. The chain links TRBV15 to TRBJ2-1; TRBD2 is a possible D gene (5 bases). Germline loops: CDR1 LNHNV, CDR2 YYDKDF (reference sequence). The V gene lost 2 bases and the J gene lost 7 bases, with 12 bases spanning the gap. There are 14 residues in the CDR3. The CDR3 reads CATSRPRTVNEQFF. The CDR3 coding sequence is TGTGCCACCAGCAGACCCAGGACTGTGAATGAGCAGTTCTTC.

The chain couples TRBV25-1 to TRBJ2-7; TRBD2 might be the D (6 bases). Germline V CDR1 and CDR2: MGHDK, SYGVNS. V lost 7 bases, J lost 4 bases, and 14 bases lay in between. This CDR3 is 13 amino acids long. CDR3 in amino acids: CASTAPAGYEQYF. CDR3 in DNA: TGTGCCAGCACTGCCCCAGCGGGTTACGAGCAGTACTTC.

Only a few counts were recorded for this clonotype. The genes are TRBV11-3 and TRBJ2-7; 10 bases match TRBD2. The CDR3 has 15 amino acids. CDR1 is SGHNT and CDR2 is YENEEA in the germline V gene. V shed 3 bases, J shed 3 bases, and the junction held 5 bases outside the gene matches. The chain's CDR3 is CASSLEREGLYEQYF. CDR3 nucleotide sequence: TGTGCCAGCAGCTTGGAGCGGGAGGGCCTCTACGAGCAGTACTTC.

V and J are TRBV20-1 and TRBJ2-3, with D possibly TRBD1 on 6 matching bases. Deletions cut 1 base from V and 2 bases from J, with 13 bases between. Germline V gene sequence: CDR1 DFQATT, CDR2 SNEGSKA (reference sequence). This CDR3 contains 15 residues. CDR3 residues: CSARVSGANTDTQYF. CDR3 bases: TGCAGTGCTAGAGTCTCAGGGGCCAACACAGATACGCAGTATTTT.

The rearrangement uses TRBV6-1 and TRBJ2-5, with D tentatively TRBD1 (5 bases). This CDR3 spans 16 amino acids. The V end was cut by 2 bases, the J end by 1 base, with 14 bases between. Per germline, CDR1 MNHNS and CDR2 SASEGT. Written as DNA, the CDR3 is TGTGCCAGCAGTGAATGGGGCCGCGGTTCCCAAGAGACCCAGTACTTC. Translating it yields CASSEWGRGSQETQYF.

The table lists this clonotype with a count of one. The chain joins TRBV28 to TRBJ1-3; D is unresolved. The CDR3 sequence is 11 residues long. Germline CDR1 and CDR2: MDHEN and SYDVKM. Trimming removed 10 bases at V and 4 bases at J, with 8 bases between. The CDR3 protein is CATLGGNTIYF. Written as DNA, the CDR3 is TGTGCCACTTTGGGGGGAAACACCATATATTTT.

The V call is TRBV6-1, the J call TRBJ2-2, with 11 bases aligning to TRBD2. This CDR3 spans 15 amino acids. Losses at the gene ends were 7 bases for V and 7 bases for J; bases not matched to a gene: 8. CDR1 and CDR2 (germline): MNHNS, SASEGT. The CDR3 DNA follows: TGTGCCAGCATTCGACTAGCGGGACTGATCGGGGAGCTGTTTTTT. Translated: CASIRLAGLIGELFF.